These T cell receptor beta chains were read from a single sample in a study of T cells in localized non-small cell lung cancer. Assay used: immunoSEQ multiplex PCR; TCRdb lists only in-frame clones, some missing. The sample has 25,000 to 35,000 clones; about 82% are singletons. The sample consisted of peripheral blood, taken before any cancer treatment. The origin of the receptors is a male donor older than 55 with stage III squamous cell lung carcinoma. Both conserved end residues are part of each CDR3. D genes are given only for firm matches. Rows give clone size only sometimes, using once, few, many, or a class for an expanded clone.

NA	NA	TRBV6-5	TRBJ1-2	TGTGCCAGCGGGCGGGGAGAAGGAGGCTACACCTTC	CASGRGEGGYTF
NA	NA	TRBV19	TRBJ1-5	TGTGCCACACAAGTACAGCTCTATAGCAATCAGCCCCAGCATTTT	CATQVQLYSNQPQHF
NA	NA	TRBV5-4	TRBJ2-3	TGTGCCAGCAGCTTGGGCGCCAGGGGGGGCCGCACAGATACGCAGTATTTT	CASSLGARGGRTDTQYF
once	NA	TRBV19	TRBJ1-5	TGTGCCAGTAGTATCCAAACCCCCAATCAGCCCCAGCATTTT	CASSIQTPNQPQHF
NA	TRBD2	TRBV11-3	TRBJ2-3	TGTGCCAGCAGCCAGCGTTCGCTAGCGGGGGGTGGTGATACGCAGTATTTT	CASSQRSLAGGGDTQYF
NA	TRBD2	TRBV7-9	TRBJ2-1	TGTGCCAGCAGCCCAGGGAGTTTAAGGTTAGCGGGAGGAGCTGAGCAGTTCTTC	CASSPGSLRLAGGAEQFF
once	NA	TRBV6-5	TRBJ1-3	TGTGCCAGCAGATGGACACCTTCCGAAGACACCATATATTTT	CASRWTPSEDTIYF
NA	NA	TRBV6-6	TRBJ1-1	TGTGCCAGCAGCAGGGAGGGGGACACTGAAGCTTTCTTT	CASSREGDTEAFF
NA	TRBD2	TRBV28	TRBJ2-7	TGTGCCACCCAATCCAGCGGGAGGCCCGAGCAGTACTTC	CATQSSGRPEQYF
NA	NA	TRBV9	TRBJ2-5	TGTGCCAGCAGTGAGGGATTGGGCCCTCCCCGGGAGACCCAGTACTTC	CASSEGLGPPRETQYF
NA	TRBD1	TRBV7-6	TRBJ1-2	TGTGCCAGCAGCCGCAGTACAGGGGGCGGGTATGGCTACACCTTC	CASSRSTGGGYGYTF
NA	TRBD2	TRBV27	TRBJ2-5	TGTGCCAGCAGTCCTCGAGAACCGGGACTAGCGGGCGAGACCCAGTACTTC	CASSPREPGLAGETQYF
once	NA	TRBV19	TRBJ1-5	TGTGCCAGTAGTATCGTGAACAGGTTAAATCAGCCCCAGCATTTT	CASSIVNRLNQPQHF
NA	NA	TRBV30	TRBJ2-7	TGTGCCTTTTCTGGTGAACCCCCATACGAGCAGTACTTC	CAFSGEPPYEQYF
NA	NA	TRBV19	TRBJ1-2	TGTGCCAGTAGGACGGACCTCTATGGCTACACCTTC	CASRTDLYGYTF
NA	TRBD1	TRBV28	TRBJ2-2	TGTGCCAGCAGTTTACTGGGACAGGGCCCCGGGGAGCTGTTTTTT	CASSLLGQGPGELFF
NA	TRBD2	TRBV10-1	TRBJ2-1	TGCGCCAGCAGTGGTCGGCGGGGGGGCTCGTTCTTC	CASSGRRGGSFF
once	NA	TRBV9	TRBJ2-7	TGTGCCAGCAGCCCCTACGGGGAGATGGAGCAGTACTTC	CASSPYGEMEQYF
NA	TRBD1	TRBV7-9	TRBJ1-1	TGTGCCAGCAGCCACCGAAGGGACAGGAAGAACACTGAAGCTTTCTTT	CASSHRRDRKNTEAFF
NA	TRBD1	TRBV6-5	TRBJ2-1	TGTGCCAGCAGTTACCGGGACAGCTCCTACAATGAGCAGTTCTTC	CASSYRDSSYNEQFF
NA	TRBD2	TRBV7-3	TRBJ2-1	TGTGCCAGCAGTCCTTCTACTAGCGGGGCCTACAATGAGCAGTTCTTC	CASSPSTSGAYNEQFF
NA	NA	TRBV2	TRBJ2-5	TGTGCCAGCAGTGAGACTCCCTATGGACCCCAGTACTTC	CASSETPYGPQYF
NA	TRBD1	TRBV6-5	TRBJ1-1	TGTGCCAGCAGTTACTCCTCGGGACAGGCTTCTGAAGCTTTCTTT	CASSYSSGQASEAFF
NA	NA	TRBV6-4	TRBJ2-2	TGTGCCAGCAGTGTTGCTCTCACCGGGGAGCTGTTTTTT	CASSVALTGELFF
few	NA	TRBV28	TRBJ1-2	TGTGCCAGCACTGAAAGGAGCCCCCCGGGCTACACCTTC	CASTERSPPGYTF
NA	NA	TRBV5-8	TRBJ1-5	TGTGCCAGCAGCTTGTTAAATAGCAATCAGCCCCAGCATTTT	CASSLLNSNQPQHF
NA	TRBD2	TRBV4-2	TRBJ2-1	TGTGCCAGCAGCCCGGAGGTGGGGGGGTATAGGCACAATGAGCAGTTCTTC	CASSPEVGGYRHNEQFF
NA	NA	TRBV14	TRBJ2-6	TGTGCCAGCAGCCGGCGGGGTCCTACTGGGGCCAACGTCCTGACTTTC	CASSRRGPTGANVLTF
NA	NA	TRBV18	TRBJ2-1	TGTGCCAGCAACTCCGGAGATGAGCAGTTCTTC	CASNSGDEQFF
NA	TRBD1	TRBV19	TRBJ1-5	TGTGCCAGTAGTGTGGGACAGGTCGAGGATCAGCCCCAGCATTTT	CASSVGQVEDQPQHF
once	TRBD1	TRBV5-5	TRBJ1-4	TGTGCCAGCAGCAAAGGGACAGGGGGAGTTCCAACTAATGAAAAACTGTTTTTT	CASSKGTGGVPTNEKLFF
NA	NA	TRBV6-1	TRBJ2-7	TGTGCCAGCAGTAATCATTACGAGCAGTACTTC	CASSNHYEQYF
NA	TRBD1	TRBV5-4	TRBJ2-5	TGTGCCAGCAGTTGGGACAGGCAGACCCAGTACTTC	CASSWDRQTQYF
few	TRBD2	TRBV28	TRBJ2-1	TGTGCCAGCACCCGAGAGGGCGGGAGGGGCAATGAGCAGTTCTTC	CASTREGGRGNEQFF
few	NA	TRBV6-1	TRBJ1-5	TGTGCCAGCACCAGGGGAGAGTTGGGCAATCAGCCCCAGCATTTT	CASTRGELGNQPQHF
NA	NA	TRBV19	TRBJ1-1	TGTGCCAGTAGTTCGGCCAGCCGGTACACTGAAGCTTTCTTT	CASSSASRYTEAFF
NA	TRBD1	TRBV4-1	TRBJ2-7	TGCGCCAGCAGCCCGGACAGGGATCCCTACGAGCAGTACTTC	CASSPDRDPYEQYF
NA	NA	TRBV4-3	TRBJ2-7	TGCGCCAGCAGCCAAGGATATCCAACAGCCTACGAGCAGTACTTC	CASSQGYPTAYEQYF
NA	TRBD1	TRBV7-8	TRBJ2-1	TGTGCCAGCAGCTCCAAGGACAGGTACAATGAGCAGTTCTTC	CASSSKDRYNEQFF
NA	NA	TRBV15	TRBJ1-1	TGTGCCACCAGCAGTCAGGAGGACACTGAAGCTTTCTTT	CATSSQEDTEAFF
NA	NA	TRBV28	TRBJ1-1	TGTGCCAGCAGGGTAGGCGAGGCGAAAGCTTTCTTT	CASRVGEAKAFF
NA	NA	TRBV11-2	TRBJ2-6	TGTGCCAGCAGCTTACGGGACACCCGCTCTGGGGCCAACGTCCTGACTTTC	CASSLRDTRSGANVLTF
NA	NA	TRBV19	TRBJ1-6	TGTGCCAGTTCCGTCTCCTATAATTCACCCCTCCACTTT	CASSVSYNSPLHF
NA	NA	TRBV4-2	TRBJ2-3	TGTGCCAGCAGCCAAGGACCACGCTCGGGGGCCACAGATACGCAGTATTTT	CASSQGPRSGATDTQYF
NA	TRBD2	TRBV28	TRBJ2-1	TGTGCCAGCAGTTTCGTAGCGGGAGGGCGTTTGGATGAGCAGTTCTTC	CASSFVAGGRLDEQFF
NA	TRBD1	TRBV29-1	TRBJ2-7	TGCAGCGTTTACAGGGGGCAGCAGTACTTC	CSVYRGQQYF
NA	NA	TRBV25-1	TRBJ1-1	TGTGCCAGCAGTGAAGCAGGTCTTATCGTTAAAGAAGATTTT	CASSEAGLIVKEDF
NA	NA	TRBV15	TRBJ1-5	TGTGCCACCAGCAGAGATGCAGGGGTCAATCAGCCCCAGCATTTT	CATSRDAGVNQPQHF